This is a list of T cell receptor beta chains from one sample in a study of T cell responses to AZD1222 COVID-19 vaccine. Libraries were prepared by immunoSEQ multiplex PCR; TCRdb keeps only in-frame clonotypes and omits some of them. The sample yields 200,000 or so clones, about nine tenths seen once. This specimen was peripheral blood, taken on day 0 of MenACWY control vaccination. These receptor sequences come from an adult in good health. Both conserved end residues are part of each CDR3. Each record gives: CDR3 DNA, CDR3 protein, D gene, CDR3 length, J gene, clone size, V gene. The D gene is left open where the match is weak. The size entry is marked missing in some rows and otherwise reads once, few, many or a size class.

CDR3nt: TGTGCCAGCAGCGTAGGACAGGGCGGGGAAAATTCACCCCTCCACTTT
CDR3aa: CASSVGQGGENSPLHF
d_gene: TRBD1
len: 16
j_gene: TRBJ1-6
abundance: .
v_gene: TRBV9

CDR3nt: TGTGCCAGCAGTTTGGCCGGGACAGGGTCCTACGAGCAGTACTTC
CDR3aa: CASSLAGTGSYEQYF
d_gene: TRBD1
len: 15
j_gene: TRBJ2-7
abundance: .
v_gene: TRBV27

CDR3nt: TGTGCCAGCAGCTTATTTCTAGCGGGGAACTACAATGAGCAGTTCTTC
CDR3aa: CASSLFLAGNYNEQFF
d_gene: TRBD2
len: 16
j_gene: TRBJ2-1
abundance: .
v_gene: TRBV7-6

CDR3nt: TGTGCCAGCAGCTCGACAGGGTTAAGCAATCAGCCCCAGCATTTT
CDR3aa: CASSSTGLSNQPQHF
d_gene: TRBD1
len: 15
j_gene: TRBJ1-5
abundance: .
v_gene: TRBV5-5

CDR3nt: TGTGCCAGCAGTTTCACAGGGGGCAACACCGGGGAGCTGTTTTTT
CDR3aa: CASSFTGGNTGELFF
d_gene: TRBD1
len: 15
j_gene: TRBJ2-2
abundance: .
v_gene: TRBV27

CDR3nt: TGTGCCTGGAGTGTACTGACGGCAAATAATTCACCCCTCCACTTT
CDR3aa: CAWSVLTANNSPLHF
d_gene: .
len: 15
j_gene: TRBJ1-6
abundance: .
v_gene: TRBV30

CDR3nt: TGTGCCAGCAGCGGGACAGGGTATGGAAACACCATATATTTT
CDR3aa: CASSGTGYGNTIYF
d_gene: TRBD1
len: 14
j_gene: TRBJ1-3
abundance: .
v_gene: TRBV27

CDR3nt: TGCGCCAGCAGCCAATCCTTGGACGGAAACACCATATATTTT
CDR3aa: CASSQSLDGNTIYF
d_gene: .
len: 14
j_gene: TRBJ1-3
abundance: few
v_gene: TRBV4-3

CDR3nt: TGTGCCAGCAGCGTAGAAATCTCTGGAAACACCATATATTTT
CDR3aa: CASSVEISGNTIYF
d_gene: .
len: 14
j_gene: TRBJ1-3
abundance: .
v_gene: TRBV9

CDR3nt: TGTGCCAGCACCTACTCCGGGGAGCTGTTTTTT
CDR3aa: CASTYSGELFF
d_gene: .
len: 11
j_gene: TRBJ2-2
abundance: .
v_gene: TRBV11-2

CDR3nt: TGTGCCAGCAGTCTTCCCGGGAGGGTCTCCTACGAGCAGTACTTC
CDR3aa: CASSLPGRVSYEQYF
d_gene: TRBD2
len: 15
j_gene: TRBJ2-7
abundance: .
v_gene: TRBV5-8

CDR3nt: TGTGCCAGCAGCAGGGGGGGCGGGGGCCTCCAAGAGACCCAGTACTTC
CDR3aa: CASSRGGGGLQETQYF
d_gene: .
len: 16
j_gene: TRBJ2-5
abundance: .
v_gene: TRBV7-8

CDR3nt: TGTGCCAGCAGTCAGGGACAGGGTAATCAGCCCCAGCATTTT
CDR3aa: CASSQGQGNQPQHF
d_gene: TRBD1
len: 14
j_gene: TRBJ1-5
abundance: .
v_gene: TRBV2

CDR3nt: TGTGCCAGCAGTTTATCGAGGGGTAGGGAGACCCAGTACTTC
CDR3aa: CASSLSRGRETQYF
d_gene: .
len: 14
j_gene: TRBJ2-5
abundance: .
v_gene: TRBV28

CDR3nt: TGTGCCAGCAGTTTCGGAGGTCAAGTAGGCTACACCTTC
CDR3aa: CASSFGGQVGYTF
d_gene: .
len: 13
j_gene: TRBJ1-2
abundance: .
v_gene: TRBV28

CDR3nt: TGTGCCAGCAGCAAAGGGGACAGCGAGATTGAGCAGTTCTTC
CDR3aa: CASSKGDSEIEQFF
d_gene: .
len: 14
j_gene: TRBJ2-1
abundance: .
v_gene: TRBV21-1

CDR3nt: TGTGCCAGCAGTTTGTCGGCTAGCGGGACCAACGAGCAGTACTTC
CDR3aa: CASSLSASGTNEQYF
d_gene: TRBD2
len: 15
j_gene: TRBJ2-7
abundance: .
v_gene: TRBV28

CDR3nt: TGTGCCAGCAGTGCCATAGCGGGGGGGTTAGATACGCAGTATTTT
CDR3aa: CASSAIAGGLDTQYF
d_gene: TRBD2
len: 15
j_gene: TRBJ2-3
abundance: few
v_gene: TRBV6-4

CDR3nt: TGTGCCACCACCCTTGGCGGAAATCCCTACACCGGGGAGCTGTTTTTT
CDR3aa: CATTLGGNPYTGELFF
d_gene: .
len: 16
j_gene: TRBJ2-2
abundance: .
v_gene: TRBV15

CDR3nt: TGTGCCAGCAGTCTTTGGACTGAAGCTTTCTTT
CDR3aa: CASSLWTEAFF
d_gene: .
len: 11
j_gene: TRBJ1-1
abundance: .
v_gene: TRBV28

CDR3nt: TGTGCCAGCAGCTTAACTAGGACACTTACCGGGGAGCTGTTTTTT
CDR3aa: CASSLTRTLTGELFF
d_gene: .
len: 15
j_gene: TRBJ2-2
abundance: .
v_gene: TRBV7-6

CDR3nt: TGTGCCACCAGTGATGTGGACAGGGGGCCTTTCTTT
CDR3aa: CATSDVDRGPFF
d_gene: TRBD1
len: 12
j_gene: TRBJ1-1
abundance: .
v_gene: TRBV24-1

CDR3nt: TGTGCCAGTAGTGCATCAGGGTTTAGCACAGATACGCAGTATTTT
CDR3aa: CASSASGFSTDTQYF
d_gene: .
len: 15
j_gene: TRBJ2-3
abundance: .
v_gene: TRBV19

CDR3nt: TGTGCCAGCAGTTCCCCATCCTTGCGACAGCCCCAGCATTTT
CDR3aa: CASSSPSLRQPQHF
d_gene: .
len: 14
j_gene: TRBJ1-5
abundance: .
v_gene: TRBV6-2/TRBV6-3

CDR3nt: TGTGCCAGCAGCTTCGTAGGGGGCCCCTCAACTAATGAAAAACTGTTTTTT
CDR3aa: CASSFVGGPSTNEKLFF
d_gene: TRBD1
len: 17
j_gene: TRBJ1-4
abundance: .
v_gene: TRBV7-9

CDR3nt: TGTGCCAGCAGTTCTTCTAACTATGGCTACACCTTC
CDR3aa: CASSSSNYGYTF
d_gene: .
len: 12
j_gene: TRBJ1-2
abundance: once
v_gene: TRBV12-3/TRBV12-4

CDR3nt: TGTGCCAGCTCACTTAGGGACTCTGATACGCAGTATTTT
CDR3aa: CASSLRDSDTQYF
d_gene: .
len: 13
j_gene: TRBJ2-3
abundance: .
v_gene: TRBV18

CDR3nt: TGTGCCACCAGTGACTACAGGGACACCGGGGAGCTGTTTTTT
CDR3aa: CATSDYRDTGELFF
d_gene: .
len: 14
j_gene: TRBJ2-2
abundance: .
v_gene: TRBV24-1

CDR3nt: TGTGCCAGCAGCTTAGGACAGGACAATGAGCAGTTCTTC
CDR3aa: CASSLGQDNEQFF
d_gene: .
len: 13
j_gene: TRBJ2-1
abundance: once
v_gene: TRBV11-1

CDR3nt: TGTGCCAGCAGCTCGCGCTACTCGAGGGGCTACACCTTC
CDR3aa: CASSSRYSRGYTF
d_gene: .
len: 13
j_gene: TRBJ1-2
abundance: .
v_gene: TRBV7-2

CDR3nt: TGTGCCAGTCGGACAGGCGTCTCCTACGAGCAGTACTTC
CDR3aa: CASRTGVSYEQYF
d_gene: TRBD1
len: 13
j_gene: TRBJ2-7
abundance: once
v_gene: TRBV28

CDR3nt: TGTGCCAGCAGTTTACCGACCAATCAGCCCCAGCATTTT
CDR3aa: CASSLPTNQPQHF
d_gene: .
len: 13
j_gene: TRBJ1-5
abundance: .
v_gene: TRBV28

CDR3nt: TGTGCCAGCAGCTCTAAAGGGGGGACGTCGAACACCGGGGAGCTGTTTTTT
CDR3aa: CASSSKGGTSNTGELFF
d_gene: .
len: 17
j_gene: TRBJ2-2
abundance: .
v_gene: TRBV11-2

CDR3nt: TGTGCCAGCAGCCGACAGGTCTCTAATTCACCCCTCCACTTT
CDR3aa: CASSRQVSNSPLHF
d_gene: .
len: 14
j_gene: TRBJ1-6
abundance: .
v_gene: TRBV3-1/TRBV3-2

CDR3nt: TGTGCCTGGAGTGTATGGGGGGACAGGGAGTCTCCTGAAGCTTTCTTT
CDR3aa: CAWSVWGDRESPEAFF
d_gene: TRBD1
len: 16
j_gene: TRBJ1-1
abundance: few
v_gene: TRBV30

CDR3nt: TGTGCCAGCAGTTTAGACAGTCCCAGTTTGTGGACTGAAGCTTTCTTT
CDR3aa: CASSLDSPSLWTEAFF
d_gene: .
len: 16
j_gene: TRBJ1-1
abundance: once
v_gene: TRBV7-2

CDR3nt: TGTGCCAGCAGCGTCCGGGACAGGGCCTACAATGAGCAGTTCTTC
CDR3aa: CASSVRDRAYNEQFF
d_gene: TRBD1
len: 15
j_gene: TRBJ2-1
abundance: .
v_gene: TRBV9

CDR3nt: TGTGCCAGCAGCTTAGAATTTGCAGGGCGCTCTGGAAACACCATATATTTT
CDR3aa: CASSLEFAGRSGNTIYF
d_gene: .
len: 17
j_gene: TRBJ1-3
abundance: once
v_gene: TRBV11-2

CDR3nt: TGTGCCAGCACCCAACGGGGGGCAGATACGCAGTATTTT
CDR3aa: CASTQRGADTQYF
d_gene: TRBD2
len: 13
j_gene: TRBJ2-3
abundance: .
v_gene: TRBV13

CDR3nt: TGTGCCAGCAGCGCCCGGGCTGGGGAGACCCAGTACTTC
CDR3aa: CASSARAGETQYF
d_gene: .
len: 13
j_gene: TRBJ2-5
abundance: .
v_gene: TRBV3-1/TRBV3-2

CDR3nt: TGTGCCAGCTCACCACCCCTAGAATACAATGAGCAGTTCTTC
CDR3aa: CASSPPLEYNEQFF
d_gene: .
len: 14
j_gene: TRBJ2-1
abundance: .
v_gene: TRBV18

CDR3nt: TGTGCCAGCAGTTTAAGTGCGGTAGCGTGGACTGAAGCTTTCTTT
CDR3aa: CASSLSAVAWTEAFF
d_gene: .
len: 15
j_gene: TRBJ1-1
abundance: once
v_gene: TRBV27

CDR3nt: TGTGCCTGGAGTCGTCTAGCGGGGAACTACGAGCAGTACTTC
CDR3aa: CAWSRLAGNYEQYF
d_gene: TRBD2
len: 14
j_gene: TRBJ2-7
abundance: .
v_gene: TRBV30

CDR3nt: TGTGCCTGGAGCGGGGGATCTTACGAGCAGTACTTC
CDR3aa: CAWSGGSYEQYF
d_gene: .
len: 12
j_gene: TRBJ2-7
abundance: .
v_gene: TRBV30

CDR3nt: TGCGCCAGCAGCTTCGGTTCGACCACTTCCTACGAGCAGTACTTC
CDR3aa: CASSFGSTTSYEQYF
d_gene: .
len: 15
j_gene: TRBJ2-7
abundance: .
v_gene: TRBV5-1

CDR3nt: TGTGCCAGCACTCTGGGGGAGGGGCTCTATAATTCACCCCTCCACTTT
CDR3aa: CASTLGEGLYNSPLHF
d_gene: .
len: 16
j_gene: TRBJ1-6
abundance: .
v_gene: TRBV2

CDR3nt: TGTGCCAGCAGCACCGGGACAGGGGGCGCGGAGACCCAGTACTTC
CDR3aa: CASSTGTGGAETQYF
d_gene: TRBD1
len: 15
j_gene: TRBJ2-5
abundance: .
v_gene: TRBV28

CDR3nt: TGTGCCAGCAGCCAAACGAGAACAGGGGGGGCGTACACTGAAGCTTTCTTT
CDR3aa: CASSQTRTGGAYTEAFF
d_gene: TRBD1
len: 17
j_gene: TRBJ1-1
abundance: .
v_gene: TRBV3-1/TRBV3-2

CDR3nt: TGTGCCAGCAGTCCCCGAGGGGACAGGGACGAAAAACTGTTTTTT
CDR3aa: CASSPRGDRDEKLFF
d_gene: TRBD1
len: 15
j_gene: TRBJ1-4
abundance: once
v_gene: TRBV27

CDR3nt: TGTGCCAGCAGACCCACAGGGGGCATCAATCAGCCCCAGCATTTT
CDR3aa: CASRPTGGINQPQHF
d_gene: TRBD1
len: 15
j_gene: TRBJ1-5
abundance: .
v_gene: TRBV27

CDR3nt: TGTGCCAGCAGCTCTGGGACAGGCCAAGAGACCCAGTACTTC
CDR3aa: CASSSGTGQETQYF
d_gene: TRBD1
len: 14
j_gene: TRBJ2-5
abundance: .
v_gene: TRBV11-2

CDR3nt: TGTGCCAGCAGTTACTGGGGACAGGGAAACTATGGCTACACCTTC
CDR3aa: CASSYWGQGNYGYTF
d_gene: TRBD1
len: 15
j_gene: TRBJ1-2
abundance: .
v_gene: TRBV6-7

CDR3nt: TGTGCCAGCAGCTTAGTGTTCCAGTTCCAAGAGACCCAGTACTTC
CDR3aa: CASSLVFQFQETQYF
d_gene: .
len: 15
j_gene: TRBJ2-5
abundance: .
v_gene: TRBV7-9

CDR3nt: TGCGCCAGCAGCTTGGCTGGGGTCTACGAGCAGTACTTC
CDR3aa: CASSLAGVYEQYF
d_gene: .
len: 13
j_gene: TRBJ2-7
abundance: .
v_gene: TRBV5-1

CDR3nt: TGTGCCAGCAACGACAGGGGCTCTGGAAACACCATATATTTT
CDR3aa: CASNDRGSGNTIYF
d_gene: TRBD1
len: 14
j_gene: TRBJ1-3
abundance: .
v_gene: TRBV6-5

CDR3nt: TGTGCCAGCAGTTCACCATCCGGGACCGTGGGTTCACCCCTCCACTTT
CDR3aa: CASSSPSGTVGSPLHF
d_gene: .
len: 16
j_gene: TRBJ1-6
abundance: .
v_gene: TRBV27

CDR3nt: TGTGCCAGCAGCCCCCAGGGGGTGAGGGAGCAGTACTTC
CDR3aa: CASSPQGVREQYF
d_gene: TRBD1
len: 13
j_gene: TRBJ2-7
abundance: .
v_gene: TRBV7-9